What follows describes a single T cell receptor beta chain. The sample originates from a study of blood T cell repertoires in COVID-19. Study summary: Both acute and convalescent COVID-19 samples were obtained from the United States, Italy and Spain. Sources were T cells, B-cell-depleted T cells, or PBMCs; the material itself was cDNA or gDNA.

Trimming pared 5 bases from V and 7 bases from J, leaving 8 bases between. Germline V gene lookup returns CDR1 LNHDA and CDR2 SQIVND (reference sequence). CDR3 size: 11 residues. Original data processing: It was from reference gene primer amplification that nucleated cell counts were estimated. TCRdb's copy holds only in-frame clones and misses some; the assay was immunoSEQ multiplex PCR. For V, J and clone size, that table is used; D and trimming come from the DNA. Among about 140,000 clones listed, over 80% were seen once. The receptor comes from a man aged 25 to 40 with COVID-19, enrolled during active disease. Specimen: peripheral blood. J is TRBJ1-1 and V is TRBV19; no firm D call. In DNA form, the CDR3 reads TGTGCCAGTAGTCTAAATATTGAAGCTTTCTTT. Protein sequence: CASSLNIEAFF.